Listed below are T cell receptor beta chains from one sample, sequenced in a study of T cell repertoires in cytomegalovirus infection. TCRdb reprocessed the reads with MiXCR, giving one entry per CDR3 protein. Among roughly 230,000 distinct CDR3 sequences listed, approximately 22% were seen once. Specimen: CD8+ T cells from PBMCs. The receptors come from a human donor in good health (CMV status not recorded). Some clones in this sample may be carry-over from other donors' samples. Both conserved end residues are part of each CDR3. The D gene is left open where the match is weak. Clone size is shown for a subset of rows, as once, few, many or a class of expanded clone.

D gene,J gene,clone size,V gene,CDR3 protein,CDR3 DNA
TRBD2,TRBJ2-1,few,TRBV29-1,CSVESSSGENNEQFF,TGCAGCGTTGAAAGCTCTAGCGGGGAAAACAATGAGCAGTTCTTC
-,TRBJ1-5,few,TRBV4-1,CASSQDHGSNQPQHF,TGCGCCAGCAGCCAAGATCATGGTAGCAATCAGCCCCAGCATTTT
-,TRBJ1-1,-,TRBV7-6,CASSRVVGPGTEAFF,TGTGCCAGCAGCAGGGTGGTAGGGCCTGGCACTGAAGCTTTCTTT
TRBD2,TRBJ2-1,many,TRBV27,CASRSGGEYNEQFF,TGTGCCAGCAGGAGCGGGGGCGAATACAATGAGCAGTTCTTC
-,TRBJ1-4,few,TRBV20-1,CSASSSGATNEKLFF,TGCAGTGCCAGCAGTAGCGGAGCAACTAATGAAAAACTGTTTTTT
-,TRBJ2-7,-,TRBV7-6,CASSLELRGYEQYF,TGTGCCAGCAGCTTAGAGTTGCGGGGCTACGAGCAGTACTTC
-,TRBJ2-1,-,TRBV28,CASSLEDNEQFF,TGTGCCAGCAGTTTAGAGGACAATGAGCAGTTCTTC
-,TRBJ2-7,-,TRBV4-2,CASSQRGPYEQYF,TGTGCCAGCAGCCAGCGGGGCCCCTACGAGCAGTACTTC
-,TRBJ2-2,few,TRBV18,CASSPTQDAGGELFF,TGTGCCAGCTCACCAACACAGGATGCTGGCGGGGAGCTGTTTTTT
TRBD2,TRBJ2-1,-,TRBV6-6,CASITGGTAEQFF,TGTGCCAGCATCACGGGGGGGACGGCTGAGCAGTTCTTC
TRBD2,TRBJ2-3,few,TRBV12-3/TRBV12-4,CASAPSWGGGDTQYF,TGTGCCAGCGCCCCGTCATGGGGGGGAGGAGATACGCAGTATTTT
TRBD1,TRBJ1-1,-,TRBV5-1,CASSLPRDRDGLDTEAFF,TGCGCCAGCAGCTTGCCCCGGGACAGGGACGGTTTGGACACTGAAGCTTTCTTT
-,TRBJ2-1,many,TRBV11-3,CASSRRTDGYNEQFF,TGTGCCAGCAGCCGACGGACAGACGGATACAATGAGCAGTTCTTC
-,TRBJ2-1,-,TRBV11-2,CASSPWEGEYNEQFF,TGTGCCAGCAGCCCCTGGGAGGGGGAGTATAATGAGCAGTTCTTC
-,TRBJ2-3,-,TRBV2,CASNGAASTDTQYF,TGTGCCAGCAATGGAGCGGCGAGCACAGATACGCAGTATTTT
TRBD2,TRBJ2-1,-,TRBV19,CASTPLVPAGSYNEQFF,TGTGCCAGTACCCCCCTTGTTCCAGCGGGGTCCTACAATGAGCAGTTCTTC
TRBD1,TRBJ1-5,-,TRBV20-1,CSAKRTGGINQPQHF,TGCAGTGCTAAACGGACAGGGGGCATCAATCAGCCCCAGCATTTT
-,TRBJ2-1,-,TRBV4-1,CASSQVGDNEQFF,TGCGCCAGCAGCCAAGTGGGCGACAATGAGCAGTTCTTC
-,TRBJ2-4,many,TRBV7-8,CASSLGYGAKNIQYF,TGTGCCAGCAGCTTAGGTTATGGAGCCAAAAACATTCAGTACTTC
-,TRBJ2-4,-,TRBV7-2,CASSSPHQGNNIQYF,TGTGCCAGCAGCTCCCCCCACCAGGGTAATAACATTCAGTACTTC
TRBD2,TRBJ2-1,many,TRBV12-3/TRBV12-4,CASNQRGLAGGLEQFF,TGTGCCAGCAACCAAAGGGGTCTAGCGGGGGGGCTTGAGCAGTTCTTC
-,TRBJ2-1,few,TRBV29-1,CSVEDFYNEQFF,TGCAGCGTCGAAGACTTCTACAATGAGCAGTTCTTC
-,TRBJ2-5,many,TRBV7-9,CASSRTGTHQETQYF,TGTGCCAGCAGCCGAACCGGGACACATCAAGAGACCCAGTACTTC
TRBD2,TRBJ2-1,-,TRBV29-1,CSVSGVAYNEQFF,TGCAGCGTCAGCGGGGTCGCTTACAATGAGCAGTTCTTC
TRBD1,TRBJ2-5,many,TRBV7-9,CVLDRVNLETQYF,TGTGTTCTGGACAGGGTTAATCTAGAGACCCAGTACTTC
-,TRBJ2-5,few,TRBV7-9,CASSLAKTEYGETQYF,TGTGCCAGCAGCTTAGCAAAGACAGAGTATGGAGAGACCCAGTACTTC
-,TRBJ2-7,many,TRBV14,CASSPWGSEQYF,TGTGCCAGCAGCCCGTGGGGATCCGAGCAGTACTTC